A selection of T cell receptor beta chains follows, all from one sample in a study of early T cells in non-severe SARS-CoV-2 infection. TCRdb recomputed calls from the 5' RACE reads with MiXCR, one row per CDR3 protein. Of 65,000 to 95,000 distinct CDR3 sequences in the sample, over 9% are singletons; the top ten hold roughly 4.8%. The specimen sequenced was whole blood. These receptors originate from an adult who was a healthcare worker with PCR-confirmed SARS-CoV-2 infection or an uninfected control (not recorded which). Each CDR3 is given with its conserved first and last residue. The order of the fields is V gene, D gene, J gene, clone size, CDR3 DNA, CDR3 protein. A D gene is named only where the DNA matches it firmly. Part of the rows lack a size; the others show once, few, many or a class for expanded clones.

V gene: TRBV7-3
D gene: TRBD1
J gene: TRBJ1-3
clone size: -
CDR3 DNA: TGTGCCAGCAGCCCCACAGGGGGCTCTGGAAACACCATATATTTT
CDR3 protein: CASSPTGGSGNTIYF

V gene: TRBV7-9
D gene: -
J gene: TRBJ1-6
clone size: many
CDR3 DNA: TGTGCCAGCAGCTTACACAGCTCCTATAATTCACCCCTCCACTTT
CDR3 protein: CASSLHSSYNSPLHF

V gene: TRBV19
D gene: -
J gene: TRBJ2-7
clone size: -
CDR3 DNA: TGTGCCAGTAGTCCAAAGCAGGACTTCTCCTACGAGCAGTACTTC
CDR3 protein: CASSPKQDFSYEQYF

V gene: TRBV15
D gene: -
J gene: TRBJ2-1
clone size: many
CDR3 DNA: TGTGCCACCAGCAGAGATGGAGTTTCCTACAATGAGCAGTTCTTC
CDR3 protein: CATSRDGVSYNEQFF

V gene: TRBV3-1
D gene: TRBD1
J gene: TRBJ1-4
clone size: many
CDR3 DNA: TGTGCCAGCAGCCAATCCGGGACAGGGTATGAAAAACTGTTTTTT
CDR3 protein: CASSQSGTGYEKLFF

V gene: TRBV6-2/TRBV6-3
D gene: -
J gene: TRBJ2-3
clone size: -
CDR3 DNA: TGTGCCACCCGAGAAACTAGCACAGATACGCAGTATTTT
CDR3 protein: CATRETSTDTQYF

V gene: TRBV5-5
D gene: TRBD1
J gene: TRBJ1-2
clone size: -
CDR3 DNA: TGTGCCAGCAGCCCCGGGACAGGGGGCTTGAGTGGCTACACCTTC
CDR3 protein: CASSPGTGGLSGYTF

V gene: TRBV28
D gene: -
J gene: TRBJ2-5
clone size: many
CDR3 DNA: TGTGCCAGCAGTCACCCAAGAGGGGGAAGAGAGACCCAGTACTTC
CDR3 protein: CASSHPRGGRETQYF

V gene: TRBV14
D gene: TRBD1
J gene: TRBJ2-1
clone size: many
CDR3 DNA: TGTGCCAGCAGCCAAGATCTTACAGGGGCCCTATACAATGAGCAGTTCTTC
CDR3 protein: CASSQDLTGALYNEQFF

V gene: TRBV28
D gene: -
J gene: TRBJ1-2
clone size: -
CDR3 DNA: TGTGCCAGCAGTTTATCTAGCTACTATGGCTACACCTTC
CDR3 protein: CASSLSSYYGYTF

V gene: TRBV28
D gene: -
J gene: TRBJ2-7
clone size: -
CDR3 DNA: TGTGCCAGCAGTTTTATCTCGCCCTACGAGCAGTACTTC
CDR3 protein: CASSFISPYEQYF